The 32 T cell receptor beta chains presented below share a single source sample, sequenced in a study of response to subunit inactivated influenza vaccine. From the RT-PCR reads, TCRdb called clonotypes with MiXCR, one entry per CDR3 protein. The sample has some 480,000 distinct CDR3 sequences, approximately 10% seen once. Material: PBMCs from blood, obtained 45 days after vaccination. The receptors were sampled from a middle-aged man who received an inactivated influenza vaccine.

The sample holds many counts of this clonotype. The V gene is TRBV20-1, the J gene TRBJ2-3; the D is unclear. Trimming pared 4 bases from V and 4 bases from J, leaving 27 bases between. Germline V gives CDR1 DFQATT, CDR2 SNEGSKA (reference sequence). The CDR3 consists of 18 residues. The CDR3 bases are TGCAGTGCTAAACAAGGAGCTGGTGGCGGAGCATTCTCAGATACGCAGTATTTT. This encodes CSAKQGAGGGAFSDTQYF.

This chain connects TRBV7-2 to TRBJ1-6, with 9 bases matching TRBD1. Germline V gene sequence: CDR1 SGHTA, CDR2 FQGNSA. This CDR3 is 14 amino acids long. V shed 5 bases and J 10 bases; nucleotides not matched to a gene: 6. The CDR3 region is CASSMGQGSSPLHF. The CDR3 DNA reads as TGTGCCAGCAGCATGGGACAGGGTAGCTCACCCCTCCACTTT. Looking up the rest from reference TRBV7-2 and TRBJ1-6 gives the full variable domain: GAGVSQSPSNKVTEKGKDVELRCDPISGHTALYWYRQSLGQGLEFLIYFQGNSAPDKSGLPSDRFSAERTGGSVSTLTIQRTQQEDSAVYLCASSMGQGSSPLHFGNGTRLTVT.

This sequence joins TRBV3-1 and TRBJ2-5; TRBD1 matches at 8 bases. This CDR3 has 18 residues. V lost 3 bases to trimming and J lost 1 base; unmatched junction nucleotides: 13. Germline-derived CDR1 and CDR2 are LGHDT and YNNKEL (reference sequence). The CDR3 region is CASSHRLSGTGLQETQYF. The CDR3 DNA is TGTGCCAGCAGCCACCGACTCTCCGGGACAGGTCTCCAAGAGACCCAGTACTTC.

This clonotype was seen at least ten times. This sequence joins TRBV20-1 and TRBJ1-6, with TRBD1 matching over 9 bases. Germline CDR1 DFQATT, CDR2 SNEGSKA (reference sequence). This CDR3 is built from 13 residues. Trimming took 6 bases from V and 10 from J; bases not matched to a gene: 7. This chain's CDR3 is CSARDRVGSPLHF. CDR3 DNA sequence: TGCAGTGCCAGGGACAGGGTGGGCTCACCCCTCCACTTT.

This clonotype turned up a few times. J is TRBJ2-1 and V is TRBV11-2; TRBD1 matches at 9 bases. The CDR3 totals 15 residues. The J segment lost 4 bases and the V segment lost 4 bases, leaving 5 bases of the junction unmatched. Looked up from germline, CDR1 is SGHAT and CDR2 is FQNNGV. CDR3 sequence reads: CASSSYRGRYNEQFF. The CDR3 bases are TGTGCCAGCAGCTCGTACAGGGGGCGTTACAATGAGCAGTTCTTC.

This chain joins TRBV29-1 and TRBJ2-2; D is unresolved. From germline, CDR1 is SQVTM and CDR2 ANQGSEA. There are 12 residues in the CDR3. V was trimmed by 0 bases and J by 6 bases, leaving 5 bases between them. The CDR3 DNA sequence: TGCAGCGTTGAAGAGGATCCCGGGGAGCTGTTTTTT. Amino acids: CSVEEDPGELFF.

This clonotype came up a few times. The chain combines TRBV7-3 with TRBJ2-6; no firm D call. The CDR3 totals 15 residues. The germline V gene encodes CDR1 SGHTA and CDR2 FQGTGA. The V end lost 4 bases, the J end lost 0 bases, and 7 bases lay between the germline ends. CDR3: CASSYDFSGANVLTF. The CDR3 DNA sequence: TGTGCCAGCAGCTACGACTTCTCTGGGGCCAACGTCCTGACTTTC.

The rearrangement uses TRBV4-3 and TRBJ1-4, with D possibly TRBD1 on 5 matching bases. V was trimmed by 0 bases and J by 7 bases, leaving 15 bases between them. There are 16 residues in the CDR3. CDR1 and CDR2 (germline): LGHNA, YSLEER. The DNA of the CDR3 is TGCGCCAGCAGCCAAGATACTGGGACGGTGGTTGAAAAACTGTTTTTT. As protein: CASSQDTGTVVEKLFF.

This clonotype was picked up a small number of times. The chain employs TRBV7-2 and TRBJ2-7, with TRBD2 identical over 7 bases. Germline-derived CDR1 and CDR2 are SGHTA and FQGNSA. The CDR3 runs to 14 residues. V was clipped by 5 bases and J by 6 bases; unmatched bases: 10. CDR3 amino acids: CASSRMLREGEQYF. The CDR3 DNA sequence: TGTGCCAGCAGCAGAATGCTCAGGGAGGGCGAGCAGTACTTC.

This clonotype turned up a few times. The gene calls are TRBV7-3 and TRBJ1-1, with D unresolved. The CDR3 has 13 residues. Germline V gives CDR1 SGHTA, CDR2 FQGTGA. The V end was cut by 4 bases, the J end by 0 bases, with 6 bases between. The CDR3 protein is CASSWAVNTEAFF. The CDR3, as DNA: TGTGCCAGCAGCTGGGCTGTGAACACTGAAGCTTTCTTT.

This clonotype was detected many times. CDR3 nucleotide sequence: TGTGCCAGCAATCCTACTCGGACAGGAGGATATAATTCACCCCTCCACTTT. Protein: CASNPTRTGGYNSPLHF. The chain uses TRBV6-5 and TRBJ1-6; 7 positions match TRBD1. J was trimmed by 4 bases and V by 7 bases; bases with no gene match: 13. Germline V gene lookup returns CDR1 MNHEY and CDR2 SVGAGI. CDR3 length equals 17 residues.

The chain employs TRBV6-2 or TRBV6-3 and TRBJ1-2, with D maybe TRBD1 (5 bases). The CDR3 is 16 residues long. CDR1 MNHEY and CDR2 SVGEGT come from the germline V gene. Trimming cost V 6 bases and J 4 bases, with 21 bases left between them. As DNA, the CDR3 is TGTGCCAGCAGCCTATCGGGGCCTCGCGGAGGCTATGGCTACACCTTC. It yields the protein CASSLSGPRGGYGYTF.

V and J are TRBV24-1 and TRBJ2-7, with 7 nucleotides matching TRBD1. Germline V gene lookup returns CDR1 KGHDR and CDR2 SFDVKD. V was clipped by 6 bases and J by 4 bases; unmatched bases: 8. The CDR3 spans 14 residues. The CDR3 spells CATSSGRGRYEQYF. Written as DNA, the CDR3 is TGTGCCACCAGTTCGGGCAGGGGGAGATACGAGCAGTACTTC.

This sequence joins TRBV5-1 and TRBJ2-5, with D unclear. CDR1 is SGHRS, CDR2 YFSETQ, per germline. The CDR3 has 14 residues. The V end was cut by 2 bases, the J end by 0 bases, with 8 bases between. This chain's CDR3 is CASSFPGNQETQYF. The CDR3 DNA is TGCGCCAGCAGCTTCCCAGGAAACCAAGAGACCCAGTACTTC.

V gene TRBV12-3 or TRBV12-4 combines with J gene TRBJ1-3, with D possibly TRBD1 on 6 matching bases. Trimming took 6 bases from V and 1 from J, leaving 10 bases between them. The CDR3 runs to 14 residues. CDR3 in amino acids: CASSATGSGNTIYF. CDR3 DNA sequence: TGTGCCAGCAGCGCCACAGGGTCTGGAAACACCATATATTTT.

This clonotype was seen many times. In DNA, the CDR3 is TGTGCCATCGGGAGGGGGAGCTCCTACAATGAGCAGTTCTTC. It specifies CAIGRGSSYNEQFF. The chain employs TRBV6-2 or TRBV6-3 and TRBJ2-1; 8 bases align to TRBD2. The CDR3 sequence is 14 residues long. Germline-derived CDR1 and CDR2 are MNHEY and SVGEGT. Trimming at V came to 10 bases and at J to 0 bases, leaving 5 bases not matched to a gene.

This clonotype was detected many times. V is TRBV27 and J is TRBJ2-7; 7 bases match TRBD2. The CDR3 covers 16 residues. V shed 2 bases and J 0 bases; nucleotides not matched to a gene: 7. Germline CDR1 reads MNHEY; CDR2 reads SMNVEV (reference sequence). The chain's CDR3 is CASSLVSGGSSYEQYF. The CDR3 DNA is TGTGCCAGCAGTTTAGTGTCCGGGGGGAGCTCCTACGAGCAGTACTTC.

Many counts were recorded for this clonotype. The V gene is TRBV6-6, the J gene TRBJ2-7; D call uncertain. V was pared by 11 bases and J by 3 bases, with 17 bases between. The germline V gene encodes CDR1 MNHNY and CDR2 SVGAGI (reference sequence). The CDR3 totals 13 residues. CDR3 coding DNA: TGTGCCGGAATGGGTGTTACCCTCTACGAGCAGTACTTC. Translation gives CAGMGVTLYEQYF.

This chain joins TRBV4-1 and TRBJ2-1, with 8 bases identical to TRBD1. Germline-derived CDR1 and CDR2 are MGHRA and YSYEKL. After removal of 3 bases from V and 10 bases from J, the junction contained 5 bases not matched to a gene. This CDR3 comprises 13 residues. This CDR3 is CASSQQGAREQFF. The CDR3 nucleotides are TGCGCCAGCAGCCAGCAGGGGGCACGCGAGCAGTTCTTC.

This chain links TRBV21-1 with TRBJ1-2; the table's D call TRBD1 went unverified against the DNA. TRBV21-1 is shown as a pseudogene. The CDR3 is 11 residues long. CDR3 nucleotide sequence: TGTGCCAGCAGCTGGGGGGATGGCTACACCTTC. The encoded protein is CASSWGDGYTF.

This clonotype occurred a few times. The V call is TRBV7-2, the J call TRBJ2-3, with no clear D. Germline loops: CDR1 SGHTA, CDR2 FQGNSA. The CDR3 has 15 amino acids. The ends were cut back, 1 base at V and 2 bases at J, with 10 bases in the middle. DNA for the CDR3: TGTGCCAGCAGCTTAGTTCCAGCGTACACAGATACGCAGTATTTT. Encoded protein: CASSLVPAYTDTQYF.

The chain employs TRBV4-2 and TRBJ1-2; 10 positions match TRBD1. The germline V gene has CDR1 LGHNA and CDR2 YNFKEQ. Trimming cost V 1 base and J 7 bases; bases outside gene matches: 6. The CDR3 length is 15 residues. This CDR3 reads CASSQGRDRGVGYTF. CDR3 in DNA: TGTGCCAGCAGCCAAGGCCGGGACAGGGGCGTTGGCTACACCTTC.

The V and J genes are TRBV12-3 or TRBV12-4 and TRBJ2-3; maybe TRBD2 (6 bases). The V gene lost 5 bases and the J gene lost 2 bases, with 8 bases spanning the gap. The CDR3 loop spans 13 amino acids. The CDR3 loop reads CASSREPTDTQYF. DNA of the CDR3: TGTGCCAGCAGTCGGGAGCCCACAGATACGCAGTATTTT.

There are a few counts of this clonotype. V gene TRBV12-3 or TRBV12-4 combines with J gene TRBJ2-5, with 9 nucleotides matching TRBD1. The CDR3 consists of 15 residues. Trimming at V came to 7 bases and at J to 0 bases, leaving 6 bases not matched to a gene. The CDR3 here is CASTSGTGYQETQYF. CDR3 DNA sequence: TGTGCCAGCACTTCCGGGACAGGGTACCAAGAGACCCAGTACTTC.

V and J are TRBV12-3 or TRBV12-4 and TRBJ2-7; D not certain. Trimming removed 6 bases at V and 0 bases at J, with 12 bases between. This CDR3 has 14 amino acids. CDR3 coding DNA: TGTGCCAGCAGCCTGAAGGGAATCTCCTACGAGCAGTACTTC. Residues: CASSLKGISYEQYF.

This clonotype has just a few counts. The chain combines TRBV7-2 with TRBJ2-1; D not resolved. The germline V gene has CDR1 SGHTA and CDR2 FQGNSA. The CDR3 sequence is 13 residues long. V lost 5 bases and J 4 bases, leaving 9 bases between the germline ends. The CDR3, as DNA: TGTGCCAGCAGCCCGACACAGTACAATGAGCAGTTCTTC. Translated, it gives CASSPTQYNEQFF.

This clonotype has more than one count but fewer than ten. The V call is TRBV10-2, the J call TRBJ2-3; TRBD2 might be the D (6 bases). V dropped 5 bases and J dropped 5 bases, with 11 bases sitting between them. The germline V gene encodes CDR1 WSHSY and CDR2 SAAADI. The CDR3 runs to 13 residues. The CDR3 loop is CASSFGTLDTQYF. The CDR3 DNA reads TGCGCCAGCAGTTTTGGGACTTTAGATACGCAGTATTTT.

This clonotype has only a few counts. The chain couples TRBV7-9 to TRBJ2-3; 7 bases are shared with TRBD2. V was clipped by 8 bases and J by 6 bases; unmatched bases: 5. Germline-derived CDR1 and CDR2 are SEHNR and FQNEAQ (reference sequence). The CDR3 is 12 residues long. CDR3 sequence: CASQRGSDTQYF. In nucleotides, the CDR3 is TGTGCCAGCCAGCGGGGATCCGATACGCAGTATTTT.

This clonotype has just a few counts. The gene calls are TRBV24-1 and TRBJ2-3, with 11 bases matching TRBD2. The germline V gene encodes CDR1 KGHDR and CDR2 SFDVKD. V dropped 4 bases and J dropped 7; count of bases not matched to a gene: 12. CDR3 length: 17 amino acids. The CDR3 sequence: CATSDPRTSGSGYTQYF. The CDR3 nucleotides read TGTGCCACCAGTGACCCCAGGACTAGCGGGTCCGGTTATACGCAGTATTTT.

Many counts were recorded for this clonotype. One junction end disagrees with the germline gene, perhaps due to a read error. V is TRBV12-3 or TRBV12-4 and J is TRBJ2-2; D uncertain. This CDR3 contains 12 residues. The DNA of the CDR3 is TGCTGCCAGCAGTCCCCTGGGGGGGAGCTGTTTTTT. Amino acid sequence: CCQQSPGGELFF.

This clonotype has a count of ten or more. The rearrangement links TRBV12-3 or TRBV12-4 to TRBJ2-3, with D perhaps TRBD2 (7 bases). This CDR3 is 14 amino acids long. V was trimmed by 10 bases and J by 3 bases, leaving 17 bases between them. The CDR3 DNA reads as TGTGCCACACGCTGGGGGGGCGGGACAGATACGCAGTATTTT. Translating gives CATRWGGGTDTQYF.

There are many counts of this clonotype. CDR3 protein: CATSKDQGTVSNQPQHF. CDR3 nucleotide sequence: TGTGCCACCAGCAAAGATCAGGGTACAGTGAGCAATCAGCCCCAGCATTTT. The V call is TRBV15, the J call TRBJ1-5; maybe TRBD1 (5 bases). There are 17 residues in the CDR3. The germline V gene has CDR1 LNHNV and CDR2 YYDKDF (reference sequence). The germline V and J ends were trimmed by 4 bases and 1 base, with 17 bases remaining between them.